The 23 T cell receptor beta chains in this list originate from one sample, sequenced in a study of T cell repertoires in cytomegalovirus infection. These receptors lack a known antigen. TCRdb analysed the reads with MiXCR anew, one entry per CDR3 protein. The data show about 350,000 distinct CDR3 sequences, about 35% seen once. The sequenced sample was cultured PBMCs, obtained from culture after CMV antigen stimulation. These receptors were obtained from a human donor in good health (CMV status not recorded). Some clones in this sample may be carry-over from other donors' samples.

CDR3 sequence: CATSREGTGSWQYF. In DNA form, the CDR3 reads TGTGCCACCAGCAGAGAGGGGACAGGTTCTTGGCAGTACTTC. The J gene is TRBJ2-7, the V gene TRBV15, with 8 nucleotides matching TRBD1. This CDR3 is 14 amino acids long. Trimming cost V 0 bases and J 9 bases; bases outside gene matches: 7. Germline V gene lookup returns CDR1 LNHNV and CDR2 YYDKDF (reference sequence).

This clonotype was counted only a few times. The rearrangement uses TRBV19 and TRBJ1-1; D uncertain. The length of the CDR3 is 12 residues. Germline CDR1 and CDR2: LNHDA and SQIVND (reference sequence). Between the trimmed V and J ends, which lost 6 bases and 4 bases, there was a span of 9 bases. CDR3 bases: TGTGCCAGTAGGGGCTGGGGCACTGAAGCTTTCTTT. Translation: CASRGWGTEAFF.

The chain combines TRBV28 with TRBJ1-6; 7 bases fit TRBD1. Germline V gene data show CDR1 as MDHEN and CDR2 as SYDVKM. J was trimmed by 5 bases and V by 5 bases; bases with no gene match: 6. CDR3 length equals 15 residues. The CDR3 nucleotides read TGTGCCAGCAGTCCCGCGACAGGGAATAATTCACCCCTCCACTTT. It is translated as CASSPATGNNSPLHF.

The J gene is TRBJ2-3, the V gene TRBV28, with TRBD2 matching over 13 bases. The CDR3 contains 16 residues. J was trimmed by 6 bases and V by 4 bases; bases with no gene match: 7. The V gene's germline CDR1 is MDHEN and CDR2 SYDVKM. The CDR3 nucleotides are TGTGCCAGCAGTTCAAGACTAGCGGGAGGATGGGATACGCAGTATTTT. Protein product: CASSSRLAGGWDTQYF. The variable domain in full, with the rest retrieved from reference TRBV28 and TRBJ2-3, is DVKVTQSSRYLVKRTGEKVFLECVQDMDHENMFWYRQDPGLGLRLIYFSYDVKMKEKGDIPEGYSVSREKKERFSLILESASTNQTSMYLCASSSRLAGGWDTQYFGPGTRLTVL.

With respect to this clonotype: The junction departs from the called germline gene at one end, perhaps through a read error. This chain joins TRBV5-1 and TRBJ2-1; 7 bases align to TRBD1. The CDR3 sequence is 15 residues long. Germline V gene sequence: CDR1 SGHRS, CDR2 YFSETQ. The CDR3 DNA reads as TGCGCCAGGAGCTTATTTCCGGACAGGTCCAATGAGCAGTTCTTC. Translating gives CARSLFPDRSNEQFF.

The chain recombines TRBV20-1 with TRBJ1-4; TRBD1 aligns across 8 bases. Germline V gene data show CDR1 as DFQATT and CDR2 as SNEGSKA (reference sequence). This CDR3 has 16 residues. V trimming: 4 bases; J trimming: 1 base; junction bases outside the gene matches: 8. The CDR3 DNA reads TGCAGTGCTATGTCAGGGGGCGGCGGAACTAATGAAAAACTGTTTTTT. Residues: CSAMSGGGGTNEKLFF.

CDR3 protein: CASSIDGNEKLFF. In DNA, the CDR3 is TGTGCCAGCAGCATCGACGGGAATGAAAAACTGTTTTTT. This sequence joins TRBV7-2 and TRBJ1-4; D is unclear. V shed 5 bases and J shed 5 bases, with 9 bases lying between them. The CDR3 has 13 amino acids. Germline V gives CDR1 SGHTA, CDR2 FQGNSA.

The chain employs TRBV7-9 and TRBJ2-7; tentative D call: TRBD1 (6 bases). Germline lookup yields CDR1 SEHNR and CDR2 FQNEAQ (reference sequence). Deletions cut 5 bases from V and 5 bases from J, with 16 bases between. The CDR3 has 14 amino acids. The DNA of the CDR3 is TGTGCCAGCAGCGCCTCCTTGGGGGCTAACGAGCAGTACTTC. Residues: CASSASLGANEQYF.

V and J are TRBV6-5 and TRBJ2-1; D not certain. V was cut by 6 bases and J by 0 bases, with 15 bases left in between. Germline V gene data show CDR1 as MNHEY and CDR2 as SVGAGI. CDR3 length: 16 amino acids. CDR3 sequence (DNA): TGTGCCAGCAGCCCCGTACTTCCGAGCTCCTACAATGAGCAGTTCTTC. Translation gives CASSPVLPSSYNEQFF.

This clonotype was picked up a small number of times. This chain links TRBV7-2 with TRBJ1-1; D remains unclear. CDR1 and CDR2 from the germline V gene are SGHTA and FQGNSA. The germline V and J ends were trimmed by 5 bases and 3 bases, with 10 bases remaining between them. This CDR3 has 13 residues. CDR3 region: CASSARLDTEAFF. DNA of the CDR3: TGTGCCAGCAGCGCCCGCCTGGACACTGAAGCTTTCTTT.

This clonotype was observed a handful of times. The rearrangement uses TRBV6-8 and TRBJ2-7, with a tentative D call TRBD1 (5 bases). Germline CDR1 is MNHGY and CDR2 is SAAAGT. This CDR3 is built from 11 residues. V gave up 7 bases and J gave up 3 bases, with 7 bases separating them. CDR3 sequence (DNA): TGTGCCAGCAAAGGGGTCTACGAGCAGTACTTC. Translated: CASKGVYEQYF.

This clonotype was seen many times. The gene calls are TRBV7-2 and TRBJ1-5; D unresolved. The CDR3 loop spans 13 amino acids. Germline assignment: CDR1 SGHTA and CDR2 FQGNSA. The ends were cut back, 5 bases at V and 4 bases at J, with 9 bases in the middle. CDR3 DNA: TGTGCCAGCAGCCTCACAGAGAATCAGCCCCAGCATTTT. Translation: CASSLTENQPQHF.

Points on this clonotype: Germline is not matched at one junction end, which may reflect a read error. V gene TRBV5-3 combines with J gene TRBJ1-1; D remains ambiguous. TRBV5-3 is reported as an ORF; its role is uncertain. The CDR3 covers 13 residues. The CDR3 region is CASSSGGLTEAFF. DNA for the CDR3: TGTGCCAGCAGCTCGGGCGGCTTGACTGAAGCTTTCTTT.

This clonotype was counted at least ten times. This chain uses TRBV7-3 with TRBJ2-1, with 12 bases lining up with TRBD2. The ends lost 1 base at V and 0 bases at J; junction bases unmatched: 10. The CDR3 runs 20 residues. CDR1 is SGHTA and CDR2 is FQGTGA in the germline V gene. The CDR3 region has the DNA TGTGCCAGCAGCTTAAGCCCGCTAGCGGGAGGGCCGAGCTCCTACAATGAGCAGTTCTTC. The encoded protein is CASSLSPLAGGPSSYNEQFF.

V is TRBV20-1 and J is TRBJ2-3, with D possibly TRBD1 on 6 matching bases. Germline values: CDR1 DFQATT, CDR2 SNEGSKA (reference sequence). The CDR3 has 15 residues. Trimming took 7 bases from V and 4 from J, leaving 21 bases between them. The CDR3 DNA follows: TGCAGTGGACAGGAGGCTAGGTCGGCTGCAGATACGCAGTATTTT. This codes for CSGQEARSAADTQYF.

The rearrangement uses TRBV20-1 and TRBJ1-1; D is possibly TRBD1 (5 bases). The CDR3 is made up of 14 amino acids. The V end lost 1 base, the J end lost 3 bases, and 12 bases lay between the germline ends. The germline CDR1 and CDR2 sequences are DFQATT and SNEGSKA (reference sequence). CDR3 bases: TGCAGTGCTAGAGGAGTCCGGGGGGACACTGAAGCTTTCTTT. Protein sequence: CSARGVRGDTEAFF.

V usage is TRBV29-1 and J usage is TRBJ1-1; 7 nucleotides match TRBD1. Losses at the gene ends were 4 bases for V and 6 bases for J; bases not matched to a gene: 14. The CDR3 has 15 residues. The germline gives CDR1 SQVTM, CDR2 ANQGSEA. CDR3 in amino acids: CSVGSSDRVVSEAFF. The CDR3 bases are TGCAGCGTTGGCTCTAGCGACAGGGTAGTCTCTGAAGCTTTCTTT.

The V call is TRBV6-1, the J call TRBJ1-1; D gene ambiguous. Trimming took 6 bases from V and 0 from J, leaving 11 bases between them. Germline V gene lookup returns CDR1 MNHNS and CDR2 SASEGT. The CDR3 has 14 amino acids. The CDR3 region has the DNA TGTGCCAGCAGCACAGACACGTTGAACACTGAAGCTTTCTTT. It encodes CASSTDTLNTEAFF.

This clonotype was counted between two and nine times. The CDR3 DNA follows: TGTGCCAGCAGCTTACGCGTAGAGAGGCTTGAAGCTTTCTTT. It translates to CASSLRVERLEAFF. The chain is built from TRBV11-2 and TRBJ1-1; D remains unclear. This CDR3 region has 14 residues. Germline CDR1 and CDR2: SGHAT and FQNNGV. V was shortened by 2 bases and J by 7 bases, with 14 bases between the two germline ends.

The chain joins TRBV6-2 or TRBV6-3 to TRBJ2-3; D gene uncertain. Per germline, CDR1 MNHEY and CDR2 SVGEGT. CDR3 length: 13 residues. Trimming removed 7 bases at V and 1 base at J, with 9 bases between. The CDR3 here is CASKESGTDTQYF. CDR3 DNA sequence: TGTGCCAGCAAAGAGAGTGGCACAGATACGCAGTATTTT.

The chain combines TRBV7-2 with TRBJ1-1; D gene uncertain. The CDR3 sequence is 13 residues long. Germline CDR1 SGHTA, CDR2 FQGNSA. V was trimmed by 5 bases and J by 6 bases, leaving 13 bases between them. The chain's CDR3 is CASSPRARSEAFF. In nucleotides, the CDR3 is TGTGCCAGCAGCCCCCGGGCCCGATCTGAAGCTTTCTTT.

This sequence joins TRBV19 and TRBJ1-5; D is undetermined. The CDR3 sequence is 13 residues long. Trimming shortened V by 10 bases and J by 7 bases, and 17 bases separated the two germline ends. Germline V gene sequence: CDR1 LNHDA, CDR2 SQIVND (reference sequence). The CDR3 nucleotides read TGTGCCACCTCCCCCGCGGTTAGGCAGCCCCAGCATTTT. Its protein product is CATSPAVRQPQHF.

The chain uses TRBV14 and TRBJ2-2; D remains unclear. CDR3 length: 13 residues. Trimming cost V 3 bases and J 6 bases, with 8 bases left between them. From germline, CDR1 is SGHDN and CDR2 FVKESK. The CDR3 region has the DNA TGTGCCAGCAGCCACCTGTTAGCCGGGGAGCTGTTTTTT. Protein product: CASSHLLAGELFF.